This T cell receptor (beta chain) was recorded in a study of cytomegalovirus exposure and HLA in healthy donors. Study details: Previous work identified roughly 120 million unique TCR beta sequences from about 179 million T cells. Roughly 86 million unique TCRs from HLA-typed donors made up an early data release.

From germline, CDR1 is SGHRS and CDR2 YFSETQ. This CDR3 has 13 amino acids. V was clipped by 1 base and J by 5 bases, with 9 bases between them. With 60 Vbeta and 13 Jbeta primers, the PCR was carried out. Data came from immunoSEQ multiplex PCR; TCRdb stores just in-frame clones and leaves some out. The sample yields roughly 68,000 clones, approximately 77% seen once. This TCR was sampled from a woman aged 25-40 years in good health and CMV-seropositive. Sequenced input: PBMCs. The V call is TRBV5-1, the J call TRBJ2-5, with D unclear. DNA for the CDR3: TGCGCCAGCAGCTTGAGTCTATTGGAGACCCAGTACTTC. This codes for CASSLSLLETQYF.